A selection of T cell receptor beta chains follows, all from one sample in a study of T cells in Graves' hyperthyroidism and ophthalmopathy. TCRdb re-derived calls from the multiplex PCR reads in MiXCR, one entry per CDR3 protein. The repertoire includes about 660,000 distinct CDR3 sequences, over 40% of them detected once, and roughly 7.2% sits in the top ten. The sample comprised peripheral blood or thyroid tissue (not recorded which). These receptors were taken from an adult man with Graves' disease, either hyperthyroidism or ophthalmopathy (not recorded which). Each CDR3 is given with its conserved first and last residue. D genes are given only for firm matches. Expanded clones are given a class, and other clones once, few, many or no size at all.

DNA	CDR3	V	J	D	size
TGCAGCGCCGGACTAGCGGGAACCGGGGAGCTGTTTTTT	CSAGLAGTGELFF	TRBV29-1	TRBJ2-2	TRBD2	once
TGCGCCAGCAGCTCCGGGACTAGCGGGACGATGGAGACCCAGTACTTC	CASSSGTSGTMETQYF	TRBV5-1	TRBJ2-5	TRBD2	-
TGCGCCAGCAGCTCCACGTTAAGGACAGGTCCCGCTGGGGACACCATATATTTT	CASSSTLRTGPAGDTIYF	TRBV7-8	TRBJ1-3	TRBD1	-
TGTGCCAGCAACAGGGGACCTCAGAACACTGAAGCTTTCTTT	CASNRGPQNTEAFF	TRBV7-2	TRBJ1-1	TRBD1	many
TGTGCCACCACCGACTCAGATACGCAGTATTTT	CATTDSDTQYF	TRBV24-1	TRBJ2-3	-	-
TGTGCCACCAGGGAGGACCAGAGAGGGGACAGTTGCTTC	CATREDQRGDSCF	TRBV10-3	TRBJ2-7	-	-
TGTGCCATCAGTGCTCCCCAGGGGTCAAGCAATCAGCCCCAGCATTTT	CAISAPQGSSNQPQHF	TRBV10-3	TRBJ1-5	-	-
TGTGCCATCAGTGACCCCGGGACAGGGGATTCACCCCTCCACTTT	CAISDPGTGDSPLHF	TRBV10-3	TRBJ1-6	TRBD1	-
TGTGCCAGCTCGCAGACTAGCGGGGGGGCCGGCGAGCAGTACTTC	CASSQTSGGAGEQYF	TRBV18	TRBJ2-7	TRBD2	-
TGTGCCAGCACTTCAAACGCAGCCCCGGACACTGAAGCTTTCTTT	CASTSNAAPDTEAFF	TRBV2	TRBJ1-1	-	few
TGTGCCAGCAGCCAAGGGTTAACAGTCGGGGGCTCAGAGGAGACCCAGTACTTC	CASSQGLTVGGSEETQYF	TRBV7-2	TRBJ2-5	-	-
TGTGCCTCCCGGGCAGGGCCTAGGGGCAATCAGCCCCAGCATTTT	CASRAGPRGNQPQHF	TRBV19	TRBJ1-5	-	few
TGTGCCAGCAGCGGCGGGAGGGCCGGAGAGACCCAGTACTTC	CASSGGRAGETQYF	TRBV7-2	TRBJ2-5	TRBD2	-
TGCAGTGCTTCAGGGGAGTTTAGCAATCAGCCCCAGCATTTT	CSASGEFSNQPQHF	TRBV20-1	TRBJ1-5	-	-
TGTGCCAGCAGTTATCGAGGGGAAGGAACCGGGGAGCTGTTTTTT	CASSYRGEGTGELFF	TRBV2	TRBJ2-2	-	-
TGTGCCAGCAGCTTACAGGTCAGTTGGAACACTGAAGCTTTCTTT	CASSLQVSWNTEAFF	TRBV7-2	TRBJ1-1	-	-
TGTGCCAGCAGTGAACAACAGGGCGTCGGTGGCTACACCTTC	CASSEQQGVGGYTF	TRBV6-5	TRBJ1-2	-	few
TGCAGTGTCAAGGACAGGGGCAGTGAAAAACTGTTTTTT	CSVKDRGSEKLFF	TRBV20-1	TRBJ1-4	TRBD1	many
TGCAGTGTAGGTGGGGCAAGGGCTAATGAAAAACTGTTTTTT	CSVGGARANEKLFF	TRBV20-1	TRBJ1-4	-	-
TGTGCCAGCAGCTTAGAGGCGTTTGATCAGCCCCAGCATTTT	CASSLEAFDQPQHF	TRBV7-8	TRBJ1-5	-	few
TGTGCCAGTAGTATAGATCTACAGGTCCTCAGCAATCAGCCCCAGCATTTT	CASSIDLQVLSNQPQHF	TRBV19	TRBJ1-5	-	few
TGTGCCAGCAGCGTAGCCCCAGGGCAAGGTTCACCCCTCCACTTT	CASSVAPGQGSPLHF	TRBV9	TRBJ1-6	-	many
TGTGCCAGCAGCCAGTGGGACACCGGGAACACTGAAGCTTTCTTT	CASSQWDTGNTEAFF	TRBV14	TRBJ1-1	-	-
TGTGCCAGCAGCTTAGAGGGGACGGGGCCGTACGAGCAGTACTTC	CASSLEGTGPYEQYF	TRBV7-9	TRBJ2-7	-	few
TGTGCCATCAGTGACCGGACAGGGGGCGAGTACGAGCAGTACTTC	CAISDRTGGEYEQYF	TRBV10-3	TRBJ2-7	TRBD1	many
TGCAGCGTTGTTTGGCAGGACTATGGCTACACCTTC	CSVVWQDYGYTF	TRBV29-1	TRBJ1-2	-	many